This T cell receptor beta chain was identified in a study of blood T cell repertoires in COVID-19. About the study: Spain, Italy and the United States supplied samples that represented acute and convalescent COVID-19. PBMCs, B-cell-depleted T cells, or T cells were the source of the cDNA or gDNA that made up the material.

Per the original methods: Estimates of nucleated cell counts were drawn from the amplification of reference gene primers. Measured with immunoSEQ multiplex PCR; TCRdb has only the in-frame clones, and not every one. D and trimming come from the DNA, and the V and J calls and clone size come from that table. The sample records roughly 250,000 clones, about 89% being singletons. Germline V gene data show CDR1 as SGDLS and CDR2 as YYNGEE. This CDR3 is 15 amino acids long. V lost 3 bases to trimming and J lost 5 bases, with 17 bases between them. Material: peripheral blood. The origin of this receptor is a man aged 30 to 39 with acute or convalescent COVID-19. The chain couples TRBV9 to TRBJ2-5; weak D call: TRBD1 (6 bases). In nucleotides, the CDR3 is TGTGCCAGCAGCGCTGGGGGCGGAGATGCCGAGACCCAGTACTTC. This translates into CASSAGGGDAETQYF. Complete variable domain (other parts from reference TRBV9 and TRBJ2-5): DSGVTQTPKHLITATGQRVTLRCSPRSGDLSVYWYQQSLDQGLQFLIQYYNGEERAKGNILERFSAQQFPDLHSELNLSSLELGDSALYFCASSAGGGDAETQYFGPGTRLLVL.